A single sample is the source of the 4 T cell receptor beta chains below, sequenced in a study of T cell responses to AZD1222 COVID-19 vaccine. Clones were read by immunoSEQ multiplex PCR, and TCRdb kept only the in-frame ones, dropping some. Among about 42,000 clones listed, roughly 88% were seen once. Source: peripheral blood, taken 28 days after the second AZD1222 dose. The receptors stem from an adult who received the AZD1222 COVID-19 vaccine.

The count of this clone is one. This sequence joins TRBV5-8 and TRBJ2-3, with 7 bases aligning to TRBD2. The CDR3 has 16 amino acids. Germline-derived CDR1 and CDR2 are SGHTS and YDEGEE. Unmatched junction bases numbered 4, after V lost 0 bases and J lost 0 bases. CDR3 in amino acids: CASSLGTSVSTDTQYF. CDR3 coding DNA: TGTGCCAGCAGCTTGGGCACTAGCGTCAGCACAGATACGCAGTATTTT.

This clone was observed a few times. The V gene is TRBV7-2, the J gene TRBJ2-3; D possibly uses TRBD1 or TRBD2 (6 bases each). V shed 5 bases and J shed 4 bases, with 22 bases lying between them. Germline V lookup: CDR1 SGHTA, CDR2 FQGNSA. The CDR3 extends over 17 amino acids. CDR3 DNA: TGTGCCAGCAGCCCCCGTGGCGGGGACATTGGGCCAGATACGCAGTATTTT. Its translation: CASSPRGGDIGPDTQYF.

As for this clone: Sequence at one end of the junction differs from germline and may be a read error. The V call is TRBV4-1, the J call TRBJ2-7; 9 bases agree with TRBD2. Germline lookup yields CDR1 MGHRA and CDR2 YSYEKL. This CDR3 comprises 15 residues. DNA of the CDR3: TGCGCCAGCAGTCAAGGGGATAGCGGGAGATACGAGCAGTACTTC. It translates to CASSQGDSGRYEQYF.

As to this clone: This sample also contains other DNA sequences that code for the same CDR3. This sequence joins TRBV3-1 (or the pseudogene TRBV3-2) and TRBJ1-5, with D hard to call. The CDR3 contains 13 residues. CDR1 LGHDT and CDR2 YNNKEL come from the germline V gene (reference sequence). V was cut by 3 bases and J by 4 bases, with 7 bases left in between. CDR3 coding DNA: TGTGCCAGCAGCCAGGATCTGAATCAGCCCCAGCATTTT. It translates to CASSQDLNQPQHF.